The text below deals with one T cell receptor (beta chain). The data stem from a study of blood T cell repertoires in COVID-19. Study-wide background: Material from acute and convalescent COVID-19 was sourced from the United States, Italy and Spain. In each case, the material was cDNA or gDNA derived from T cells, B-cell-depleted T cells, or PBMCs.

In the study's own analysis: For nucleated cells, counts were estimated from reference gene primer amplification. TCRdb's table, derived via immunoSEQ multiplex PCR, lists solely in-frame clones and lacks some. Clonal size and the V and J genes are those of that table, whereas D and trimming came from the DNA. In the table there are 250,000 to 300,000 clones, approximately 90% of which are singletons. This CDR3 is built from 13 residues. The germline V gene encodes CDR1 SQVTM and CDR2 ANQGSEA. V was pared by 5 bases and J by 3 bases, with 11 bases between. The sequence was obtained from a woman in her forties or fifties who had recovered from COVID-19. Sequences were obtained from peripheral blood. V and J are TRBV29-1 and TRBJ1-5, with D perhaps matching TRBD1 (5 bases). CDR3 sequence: CSVSGTDNQPQHF. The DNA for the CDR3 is TGCAGCGTTAGCGGGACGGACAATCAGCCCCAGCATTTT.